This TCR beta chain was identified during a study of T-cell reconstitution after alpha-beta-depleted transplantation in children. Notes on the study in general: Several hundred rapidly expanded clones from non-depleted graft cells reportedly supplied alpha-beta T cells about two months post-transplant. For some patients, TCRbeta diversity was high at day 60 because of recipient T cells and thymic progenitors that survived.

V was trimmed by 5 bases and J by 8 bases, leaving 21 bases between them. The CDR3 has 15 residues. Germline CDR1 MGHRA, CDR2 YSYEKL. Unique molecular identifiers were incorporated into the prepared TCRbeta library. MiXCR, run by TCRdb on the PCR reads, gives a single entry per CDR3 protein. Of approximately 980,000 distinct CDR3 sequences in the sample, under 30% were seen once. Concerning this clonotype: Its antigen is currently unknown.

The rearrangement uses TRBV4-1 and TRBJ1-2; D not certain. This clonotype was obtained from a boy less than two years old who had a stem cell transplant for SCID, so the T cells may come from the graft donor. This specimen was PBMCs, mostly from graft donor cells, taken 360 days after TCRalphabeta/CD19-depleted stem cell transplant. This CDR3 reads CASSFRDLMLEGYTF. DNA of the CDR3: TGCGCCAGCAGCTTCCGGGATTTGATGTTAGAAGGCTACACCTTC.